This T cell receptor (beta chain) was identified during a study of blood T cell repertoires in COVID-19. Study overall: COVID-19 samples, acute and convalescent, were from the United States, Italy and Spain. The analysed material was cDNA or gDNA that came from T cells, B-cell-depleted T cells, or PBMCs.

CDR1 and CDR2 from the germline V gene are MDHEN and SYDVKM. V was cut by 7 bases and J by 0 bases, with 19 bases left in between. The length of the CDR3 is 17 residues. Authors' data handling: Quantification of nucleated cells was approximated via reference gene primer amplification. TCRdb keeps only in-frame clones here, not all; method: immunoSEQ multiplex PCR. Clone size and V and J calls were adopted from that table, with D and trimming inferred from the DNA. The table records about 140,000 clones, approximately 85% of them present only once. The rearrangement uses TRBV28 and TRBJ1-3; TRBD1 might be the D (5 bases). The sequence came from a woman aged 80 or older with acute or convalescent COVID-19. The sequenced material came from peripheral blood. The CDR3 loop reads CASNGGGTSYSGNTIYF. As DNA, the CDR3 is TGTGCCAGCAATGGCGGGGGGACTTCATACTCTGGAAACACCATATATTTT.